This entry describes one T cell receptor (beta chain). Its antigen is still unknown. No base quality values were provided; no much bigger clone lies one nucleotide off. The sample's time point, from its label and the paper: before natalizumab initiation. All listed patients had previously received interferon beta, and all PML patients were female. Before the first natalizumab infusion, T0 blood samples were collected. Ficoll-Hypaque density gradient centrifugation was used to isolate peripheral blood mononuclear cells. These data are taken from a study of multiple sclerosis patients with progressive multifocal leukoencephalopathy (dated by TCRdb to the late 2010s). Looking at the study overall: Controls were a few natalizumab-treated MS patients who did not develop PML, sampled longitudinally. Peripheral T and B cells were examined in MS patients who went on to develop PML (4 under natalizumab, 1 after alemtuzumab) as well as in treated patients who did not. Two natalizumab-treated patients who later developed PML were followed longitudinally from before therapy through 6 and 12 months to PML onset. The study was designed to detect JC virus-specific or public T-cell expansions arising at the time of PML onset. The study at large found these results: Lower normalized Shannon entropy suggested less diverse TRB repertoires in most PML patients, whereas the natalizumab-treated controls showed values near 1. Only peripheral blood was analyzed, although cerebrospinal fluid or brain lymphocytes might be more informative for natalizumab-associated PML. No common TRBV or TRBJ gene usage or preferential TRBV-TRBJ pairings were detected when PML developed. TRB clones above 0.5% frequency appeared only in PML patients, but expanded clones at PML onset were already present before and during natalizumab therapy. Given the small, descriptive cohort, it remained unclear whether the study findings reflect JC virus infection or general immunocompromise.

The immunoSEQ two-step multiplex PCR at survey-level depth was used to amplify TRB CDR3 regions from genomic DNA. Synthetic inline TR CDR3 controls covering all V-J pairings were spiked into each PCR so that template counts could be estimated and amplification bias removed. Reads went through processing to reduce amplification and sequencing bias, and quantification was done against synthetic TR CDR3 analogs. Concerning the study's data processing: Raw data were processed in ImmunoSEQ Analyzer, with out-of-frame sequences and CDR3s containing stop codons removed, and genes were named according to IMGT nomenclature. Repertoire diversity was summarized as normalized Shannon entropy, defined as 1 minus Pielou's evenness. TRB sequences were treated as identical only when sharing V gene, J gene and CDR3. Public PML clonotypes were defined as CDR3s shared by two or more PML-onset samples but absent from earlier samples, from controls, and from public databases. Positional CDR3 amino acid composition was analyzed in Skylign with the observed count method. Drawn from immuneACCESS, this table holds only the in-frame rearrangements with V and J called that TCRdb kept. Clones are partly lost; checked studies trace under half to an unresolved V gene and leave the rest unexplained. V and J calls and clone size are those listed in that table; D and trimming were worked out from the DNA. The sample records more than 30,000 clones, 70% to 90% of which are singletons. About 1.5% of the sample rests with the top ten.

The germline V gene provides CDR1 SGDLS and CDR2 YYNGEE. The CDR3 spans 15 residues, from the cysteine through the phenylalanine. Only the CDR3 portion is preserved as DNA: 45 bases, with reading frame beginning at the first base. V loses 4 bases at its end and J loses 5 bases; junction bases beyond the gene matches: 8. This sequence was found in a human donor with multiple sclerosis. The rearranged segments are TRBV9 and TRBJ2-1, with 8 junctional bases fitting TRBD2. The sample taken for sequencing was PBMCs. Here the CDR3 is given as CASSPTERENNEQFF. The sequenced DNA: TGTGCCAGCAGCCCCACCGAGCGGGAGAACAATGAGCAGTTCTTC.